This T cell receptor (beta chain) was retrieved from a study of T cell repertoires in cytomegalovirus infection (dated by TCRdb to the late 2010s). In the study overall: Because public TCR beta signatures pointed to carriage of CMV infection together with the matching HLA type, the HLA type of each donor mattered for the analysis.

The paper as a whole reports these results and caveats: Cumulative frequency of public TCR beta family members discriminated carriers of CMV infection plus the relevant HLA type in this cohort and an independent 352-donor cohort. The ex vivo response was dominated by HLA-C-restricted CMV-specific TCR beta clonotypes, which also provided the single most frequent clonotype in two of eight donors.

This clonotype was seen a handful of times. This receptor's antigen is unknown. No much larger clone exists at a distance of one base, and base qualities are not known. Sequenced on an Illumina HiSeq 1500. Using fastp trimming at Q25 and MiXCR clonotype assembly, TCRdb reanalyzed the public sequencing data and kept in-frame beta chains. Every distinct CDR3 protein forms one entry, paired with its most common genes and DNA. The table for this sample lists more than 400,000 distinct CDR3 sequences; about 26% of them were counted only once. Approximately 13% of the sample is taken by the ten largest. Trimming leaves V shorter by 7 bases and J shorter by 7 bases, with the junction holding 6 bases beyond the gene matches. The CDR3 starts with the cysteine, ends with the phenylalanine, and has 14 residues. Here the CDR3 DNA is all that survives: 42 bases in frame from base 1. CDR1 is given as MNHEY and CDR2 as SVGEGT, both from the germline V gene.

The specimen was PBMCs. This TCR derives from a human donor in good health (CMV status not recorded). Some clones in this sample may be carry-over from other donors' samples. The chain is made from TRBV6-2 or TRBV6-3 and TRBJ2-1; 11 central nucleotides agree with TRBD1. The DNA reads as follows: TGTGCCAGCACCGAGGGACAGGGGGGAAATGAGCAGTTCTTC. It codes for CASTEGQGGNEQFF.